Shown below are 28 T cell receptor beta chains from a single sample sequenced in a study of CD8+CD57+ T cells in acquired aplastic anemia. An expansion of CD8+CD57+ cells by flow cytometry had been shown in patients chosen for sequencing. Both TCR beta VDJ combination and CDR3 sequence profiling were carried out. Genomic DNA was the template for this profiling. Using its own MiXCR run on the reads, TCRdb lists one record per CDR3 protein. This sample has approximately 120,000 distinct CDR3 sequences, with nearly 40% found just once. The material sequenced was sorted CD4+, CD8+, or CD8+CD57+ T cells (not recorded which) from PBMCs. The receptors stem from a human donor with aplastic anemia.

This clonotype was counted at least ten times. The chain employs TRBV6-1 and TRBJ1-6; D not certain. V lost 6 bases, J lost 0 bases, and 15 bases lay in between. This CDR3 has 17 amino acids. The germline V gene encodes CDR1 MNHNS and CDR2 SASEGT. CDR3 amino acids: CASSTDLQSSYNSPLHF. In DNA, the CDR3 is TGTGCCAGCAGCACCGACTTACAGAGCTCCTATAATTCACCCCTCCACTTT.

In the case of this clonotype: A read error is possible here, since a much larger clone lies one base away. For the CDR3, the DNA is TGTGCCAGCAGCTTGGAGGGTCGACATAACTATGGCTGCACCTTC. It yields the protein CASSLEGRHNYGCTF. The chain has TRBV5-4 and TRBJ1-2, with D hard to call. In germline, CDR1 is SGHNT, CDR2 YYREEE (reference sequence). CDR3 length equals 15 residues.

The table lists this clonotype with many counts. CDR3: CATSDSPGQGASWDTQYF. The DNA of the CDR3 is TGTGCCACCAGTGATTCCCCCGGACAGGGGGCATCGTGGGATACGCAGTATTTT. The rearrangement uses TRBV24-1 and TRBJ2-3; 11 bases are shared with TRBD1. V lost 2 bases and J lost 6; bases outside the gene matches: 12. The germline CDR1 and CDR2 sequences are KGHDR and SFDVKD. The length of the CDR3 is 18 residues.

The count of this clonotype is one. The chain joins TRBV20-1 to TRBJ2-1, with a possible D match to TRBD2 (6 bases). The CDR3 runs 15 residues. The V and J ends lost 3 bases and 5 bases respectively, with 17 bases between them. Germline assignment: CDR1 DFQATT and CDR2 SNEGSKA (reference sequence). CDR3 loop: CSARKAGGDNNEQFF. The CDR3 DNA reads as TGCAGTGCTAGGAAAGCGGGTGGGGATAACAATGAGCAGTTCTTC.

This sequence joins TRBV7-8 and TRBJ2-2, with TRBD1 identical over 7 bases. CDR1 and CDR2 from the germline V gene are SGHVS and FQNEAQ. V dropped 5 bases and J dropped 6; count of bases not matched to a gene: 6. The length of the CDR3 is 14 residues. CDR3 bases: TGTGCCAGCAGCCCCGACAGGGTGCCCGGGGAGCTGTTTTTT. The encoded protein is CASSPDRVPGELFF. Based on the CDR3 plus reference TRBV7-8 and TRBJ2-2, the full variable domain is GAGVSQSPRYKVAKRGQDVALRCDPISGHVSLFWYQQALGQGPEFLTYFQNEAQLDKSGLPSDRFFAERPEGSVSTLKIQRTQQEDSAVYLCASSPDRVPGELFFGEGSRLTVL.

This clonotype was picked up many times. J is TRBJ2-6 and V is TRBV10-3; weak D call: TRBD2 (6 bases). V shed 0 bases and J shed 4 bases, with 16 bases lying between them. CDR3 size: 18 residues. CDR1 is ENHRY and CDR2 is SYGVKD in the germline V gene. CDR3 bases: TGTGCCATCAGTGAGTCAGGCGGGGTAGGGTTCGGGGCCAACGTCCTGACTTTC. It translates to CAISESGGVGFGANVLTF.

This clonotype was picked up many times. The chain links TRBV6-1 to TRBJ1-2, with D uncertain. This CDR3 is 11 amino acids long. Germline assignment: CDR1 MNHNS and CDR2 SASEGT. Trimming cost V 7 bases and J 4 bases, with 7 bases left between them. CDR3 sequence reads: CASNPTYGYTF. CDR3 DNA: TGTGCCAGCAACCCCACCTATGGCTACACCTTC.

With regard to this clonotype: This may be a read error: a much more frequent sequence differs by one nucleotide. The J gene is TRBJ1-4, the V gene TRBV9; no definite D call. The CDR3 runs 16 residues. In germline, CDR1 is SGDLS, CDR2 YYNGEE. The CDR3 DNA reads TGTGCCAGCAGCGCAGGTGTGGACGGAGGTAATGGAAAACTGTTTTTT. It encodes CASSAGVDGGNGKLFF.

Notes on this clonotype: This may be a read error, as it is one base from a much larger clone. The V call is TRBV12-3 or TRBV12-4, the J call TRBJ1-2, with 9 bases lining up with TRBD1. The CDR3 loop spans 13 amino acids. With V trimmed by 6 bases and J by 4 bases, 3 bases remained unmatched. This chain's CDR3 is CASSRQGGYGYTF. The CDR3 coding sequence is TGTGCCAGCAGCCGACAGGGGGGCTATGGCTACACCTTC.

This clonotype was counted many times. The chain carries TRBV28 and TRBJ1-2; no clear D gene. The V gene lost 6 bases and the J gene lost 1 base, with 6 bases spanning the gap. The germline gives CDR1 MDHEN, CDR2 SYDVKM. The CDR3 is made up of 12 amino acids. CDR3 in DNA: TGTGCCAGCAGACACATTAACTATGGCTACACCTTC. It translates to CASRHINYGYTF.

This clonotype was seen many times. The genes are TRBV20-1 and TRBJ2-7; D gene unclear. CDR3 length: 12 residues. Germline lookup yields CDR1 DFQATT and CDR2 SNEGSKA (reference sequence). Trimming took off 3 bases at V and 5 bases at J, with 11 bases between the two ends. The CDR3 protein is CSARVGSDEQYF. The CDR3 DNA sequence: TGCAGTGCTAGGGTGGGGTCCGACGAGCAGTACTTC.

This clonotype was found a few times. Here the CDR3 DNA reads TGCAGCGTTTCCGGGACATTGGCTAACTATGGCTACACCTTC. Its translation: CSVSGTLANYGYTF. The chain combines TRBV29-1 with TRBJ1-2; possible D gene TRBD1, 6 bases. CDR3 size: 14 residues. Between the trimmed V and J ends, which lost 5 bases and 0 bases, there was a span of 13 bases. Germline V gene sequence: CDR1 SQVTM, CDR2 ANQGSEA. Filled out from reference TRBV29-1 and TRBJ1-2, the complete variable domain reads SAVISQKPSRDICQRGTSLTIQCQVDSQVTMMFWYRQQPGQSLTLIATANQGSEATYESGFVIDKFPISRPNLTFSTLTVSNMSPEDSSIYLCSVSGTLANYGYTFGSGTRLTVV.

Comments on this clonotype: Since a much larger clone is just one base distant, this may be a read error. V usage is TRBV11-1 and J usage is TRBJ2-1; TRBD2 might be the D (6 bases). The germline V gene has CDR1 SGHAT and CDR2 FQDESV (reference sequence). CDR3 length equals 16 residues. CDR3 amino acids: CGSSLIRTGVANEQFF. The CDR3 nucleotides are TGTGGCAGCAGCTTAATAAGAACGGGGGTGGCCAATGAGCAGTTCTTC.

The chain carries TRBV4-2 and TRBJ1-2; D call uncertain. Trimming stripped 4 bases from V and 8 bases from J, with 8 bases between. CDR3 length: 11 amino acids. Germline V CDR1 and CDR2: LGHNA, YNFKEQ. In DNA, the CDR3 is TGTGCCAGCAGCCCAGAGGAGGGCTACACCTTC. It is translated as CASSPEEGYTF.

In regard to this clonotype: At one end, the junction sequence differs from germline, possibly due to a read error. This chain connects TRBV7-9 to TRBJ1-2; possibly TRBD1 for D (5 bases). Germline V lookup: CDR1 SEHNR, CDR2 FQNEAQ (reference sequence). This CDR3 comprises 13 residues. The DNA for the CDR3 is TGTGCCGGCAGCTCGACAGAGAACGATGGCTACACCTTC. Amino acid sequence: CAGSSTENDGYTF.

The sample holds many counts of this clonotype. The rearrangement joins TRBV5-1 to TRBJ1-5; no clear D gene. Germline V gene sequence: CDR1 SGHRS, CDR2 YFSETQ. There are 13 residues in the CDR3. The V end lost 3 bases, the J end lost 9 bases, and 13 bases lay between the germline ends. CDR3 nucleotide sequence: TGCGCCAGCAGCTCCCAGCCAAGTCGGCCCCAGCATTTT. Protein product: CASSSQPSRPQHF. Supplemented by reference TRBV5-1 and TRBJ1-5, the full variable domain reads KAGVTQTPRYLIKTRGQQVTLSCSPISGHRSVSWYQQTPGQGLQFLFEYFSETQRNKGNFPGRFSGRQFSNSRSEMNVSTLELGDSALYLCASSSQPSRPQHFGDGTRLSIL.

V gene TRBV5-1 combines with J gene TRBJ1-2, with TRBD1 as a possible D gene (6 bases). With 4 bases removed from V and 4 bases from J, the gap between germline ends came to 17 bases. Germline loops: CDR1 SGHRS, CDR2 YFSETQ. This CDR3 is built from 15 residues. CDR3 residues: CASSPTQGPSYGYTF. CDR3 in DNA: TGCGCCAGCAGCCCAACACAGGGCCCCTCCTATGGCTACACCTTC.

This clonotype was counted at least ten times. J is TRBJ1-1 and V is TRBV20-1; 12 bases line up with TRBD1. The CDR3 extends over 14 amino acids. After removal of 8 bases from V and 1 base from J, the junction contained 5 bases not matched to a gene. Germline CDR1 DFQATT, CDR2 SNEGSKA (reference sequence). CDR3 coding DNA: TGCAGTCGGGACAGGGGGCTGAAGAACACTGAAGCTTTCTTT. It translates to CSRDRGLKNTEAFF.

This clonotype was detected ten times or more. This chain uses TRBV19 with TRBJ1-2; 7 bases are a match to TRBD1. The CDR3 runs to 13 residues. The V gene's germline CDR1 is LNHDA and CDR2 SQIVND (reference sequence). With 5 bases clipped from V and 7 bases from J, the junction kept 7 bases outside the gene matches. The CDR3 region has the DNA TGTGCCAGTAGTCCTACAGGGGTAGGTGGCTACACCTTC. This encodes CASSPTGVGGYTF.

The table lists this clonotype with many counts. This rearrangement joins TRBV20-1 to TRBJ2-7; D might be TRBD1 (6 bases). The CDR3 has 16 amino acids. Per the germline V gene, CDR1 is DFQATT and CDR2 is SNEGSKA (reference sequence). V was pared by 6 bases and J by 6 bases, with 27 bases between. CDR3 in amino acids: CSAEVGLGQFTGEQYF. CDR3 coding DNA: TGCAGTGCGGAAGTCGGATTAGGACAGTTTACTGGCGAGCAGTACTTC.

V and J are TRBV7-9 and TRBJ1-5; D is undetermined. The CDR3 is 12 residues long. Trimming left V 5 bases short and J 3 bases short, with 5 bases between. The germline CDR1 and CDR2 sequences are SEHNR and FQNEAQ (reference sequence). CDR3: CASSTNNQPQHF. DNA for the CDR3: TGTGCCAGCAGCACGAACAATCAGCCCCAGCATTTT.

This clonotype was seen ten or more times. The chain uses TRBV4-1 and TRBJ2-5; D not certain. V lost 2 bases to trimming and J lost 5 bases, with 12 bases between them. CDR3 length: 14 residues. The germline CDR1 and CDR2 sequences are MGHRA and YSYEKL. CDR3 DNA sequence: TGCGCCAGCAGCCAATCGGTGGCCAGGGAGACCCAGTACTTC. This codes for CASSQSVARETQYF.

The rearrangement joins TRBV19 to TRBJ1-1; perhaps TRBD1 as D (5 bases). Germline CDR1 reads LNHDA; CDR2 reads SQIVND (reference sequence). Deletions cut 6 bases from V and 1 base from J, with 21 bases between. The CDR3 has 17 residues. CDR3 DNA: TGTGCCAGTAGGGAACACGGACAAGGCCCGGGGAACACTGAAGCTTTCTTT. Amino acid sequence: CASREHGQGPGNTEAFF. Based on the CDR3 plus reference TRBV19 and TRBJ1-1, the full variable domain is DGGITQSPKYLFRKEGQNVTLSCEQNLNHDAMYWYRQDPGQGLRLIYYSQIVNDFQKGDIAEGYSVSREKKESFPLTVTSAQKNPTAFYLCASREHGQGPGNTEAFFGQGTRLTVV.

The chain couples TRBV5-1 to TRBJ1-6, with 7 bases identical to TRBD1. There are 18 residues in the CDR3. Germline V CDR1 and CDR2: SGHRS, YFSETQ. Trimming cost V 0 bases and J 6 bases; bases outside gene matches: 12. This CDR3 reads CASSLEGRGPDFNSPLHF. CDR3 sequence (DNA): TGCGCCAGCAGCTTGGAGGGTAGGGGGCCTGATTTTAATTCACCCCTCCACTTT.

The sample holds one count of this clonotype. DNA for the CDR3: TGTGCCAGCAGCTATAGAACTAGGGGGACAGATACGCAGTATTTT. It translates to CASSYRTRGTDTQYF. The V and J genes are TRBV7-3 and TRBJ2-3; D might be TRBD1 (6 bases). The V and J ends lost 4 bases and 3 bases respectively, with 14 bases between them. From germline, CDR1 is SGHTA and CDR2 FQGTGA. This CDR3 comprises 15 residues. The full variable domain, with the rest looked up from reference TRBV7-3 and TRBJ2-3, is GAGVSQTPSNKVTEKGKYVELRCDPISGHTALYWYRQSLGQGPEFLIYFQGTGAADDSGLPNDRFFAVRPEGSVSTLKIQRTERGDSAVYLCASSYRTRGTDTQYFGPGTRLTVL.

This clonotype was detected many times. This rearrangement joins TRBV12-3 or TRBV12-4 to TRBJ1-6; D gene uncertain. Trimming left V 5 bases short and J 13 bases short, with 15 bases between. The CDR3 covers 13 residues. The DNA for the CDR3 is TGTGCCAGCAGTACGGCCGGCGGTCCGCCCCTCCACTTT. Translation gives CASSTAGGPPLHF.

This clonotype was detected many times. V is TRBV4-1 and J is TRBJ1-2, with 7 positions matching TRBD1. V lost 3 bases and J lost 8; bases outside the gene matches: 6. Per the germline V gene, CDR1 is MGHRA and CDR2 is YSYEKL. This CDR3 spans 13 amino acids. The CDR3, as DNA: TGCGCCAGCAGCCATCAGGGGACAGTCGGCTACACCTTC. This sequence encodes CASSHQGTVGYTF.

This clonotype was seen repeatedly, ten times or more. This sequence joins TRBV2 and TRBJ1-4; the match to TRBD1 covers 7 bases. There are 16 residues in the CDR3. CDR1 SNHLY and CDR2 FYNNEI come from the germline V gene. Germline trimming cut 4 bases from V and 5 bases from J; bases unmatched to any gene: 10. CDR3: CASSVPDRVGNEKLFF. The CDR3 DNA follows: TGTGCCAGCAGTGTACCAGACAGGGTAGGGAATGAAAAACTGTTTTTT.